This T cell receptor beta chain was identified during a study of radiation and T cells in renal cell carcinoma. Study as a whole: Nephrectomy followed 15 Gy stereotactic body radiation by 4 weeks.

Sequencing was performed with immunoSEQ multiplex PCR; in TCRdb, only in-frame clones are kept and a portion is missing. The sample carries about 130,000 clones, approximately 80% recorded once. Notes on this clone: Its antigen is undetermined.

Notes on the study in general: From baseline, blood top tumor clonotypes peaked at 2 weeks post-radiation. No pretreatment tumor biopsies were available for baseline clonotypes.

Germline V gives CDR1 KGHSH, CDR2 LQKENI. With V trimmed by 0 bases and J by 5 bases, 3 bases remained unmatched. This CDR3 spans 15 amino acids. Time point given: baseline pretreatment blood. Treatment defined: 15 Gy SBRT to primary tumor, nephrectomy 4 weeks later. Blood was sampled at baseline, 2 weeks and 4 weeks after SBRT. The rearrangement uses TRBV18 and TRBJ1-4; 7 bases are shared with TRBD1. Sequencing was performed on blood, taken from a patient whose treatment included radiotherapy and nephrectomy. This clonotype was sampled from a woman between 55 and 75 years old with renal cell carcinoma. Written as DNA, the CDR3 is TGTGCCAGCTCACCACCGAACAGGGGCAATGAAAAACTGTTTTTT. Protein sequence: CASSPPNRGNEKLFF.